Listed below are T cell receptor beta chains from one sample, sequenced in a study of cytomegalovirus exposure and HLA in healthy donors. The data were produced by immunoSEQ multiplex PCR, yet TCRdb's version contains in-frame clones alone and is incomplete. The table includes about 130,000 clones, more than 65% detected once. The source material was PBMCs. The source of these receptors is a woman aged 40 to 49 in good health and CMV-seropositive. The CDR3 runs from the conserved cysteine through the conserved F or W. A D gene is named only where the DNA matches it firmly.

d_gene	v_gene	CDR3aa
-	TRBV28	CASSPGTDTQYF
TRBD1	TRBV4-1	CASSQSTGVGYTF
-	TRBV7-9	CASSFMHGGEQFF
TRBD1	TRBV2	CASRGQGYEQYF
TRBD2	TRBV2	CASSSSSGASYEQYF
-	TRBV10-2	CASSDTGITYEQYF
TRBD1	TRBV11-2	CASSYTGGFSTIYF
TRBD1	TRBV7-6	CASSLGTGVPYEQYF
TRBD2	TRBV10-3	CAISGRTSGYSYNEQFF
-	TRBV19	CASSNTGSGETQYF
-	TRBV28	CASSSRRGGTDTQYF
-	TRBV28	CASSLRGTGELFF
-	TRBV5-1	CASSFRSRVESYTEAFF
TRBD2	TRBV28	CASSWGGLGTQYF
-	TRBV28	CASTPMGGGWGNQPQHF
TRBD2	TRBV19	CASSPRTSGTGEQYF